What follows are 19 T cell receptor beta chains derived from one specimen sequenced in a study of blood T cell repertoires in COVID-19. Profiling relied on immunoSEQ multiplex PCR, and the TCRdb table lists in-frame clones only, not all of them. The sample includes about 230,000 clones, 65% to 90% of them seen just once. Specimen: peripheral blood. The origin of the receptors is a woman in her forties or fifties with acute or convalescent COVID-19.

The rearrangement uses TRBV29-1 and TRBJ1-2; no clear D. The CDR3 spans 13 residues. Germline CDR1 and CDR2: SQVTM and ANQGSEA. The V and J ends lost 5 bases and 4 bases respectively, with 14 bases between them. In DNA form, the CDR3 reads TGCAGCGTTTTCCTTGTGACAACCTATGGCTACACCTTC. It encodes CSVFLVTTYGYTF.

V is TRBV28 and J is TRBJ1-2, with 9 positions matching TRBD1. The germline V gene has CDR1 MDHEN and CDR2 SYDVKM. The CDR3 contains 13 residues. Losses at the gene ends were 10 bases for V and 2 bases for J; bases not matched to a gene: 5. The CDR3 protein is CATGTGPNYGYTF. In DNA form, the CDR3 reads TGTGCCACCGGGACAGGGCCCAACTATGGCTACACCTTC.

The chain is built from TRBV28 and TRBJ1-5, with a possible D match to TRBD1 (6 bases). V lost 2 bases and J 0 bases, leaving 8 bases between the germline ends. Germline V CDR1 and CDR2: MDHEN, SYDVKM. This CDR3 comprises 15 residues. The CDR3 DNA is TGTGCCAGCAGTTTAACAGGGTATAGCAATCAGCCCCAGCATTTT. Its protein is CASSLTGYSNQPQHF.

This rearrangement joins TRBV28 to TRBJ1-1, with 8 bases aligning to TRBD1. Germline values: CDR1 MDHEN, CDR2 SYDVKM. This CDR3 region has 13 residues. Trimming at V came to 6 bases and at J to 8 bases, leaving 8 bases not matched to a gene. CDR3 region: CASSTDRGGEAFF. Written as DNA, the CDR3 is TGTGCCAGCAGCACTGACAGGGGTGGAGAAGCTTTCTTT.

The chain joins TRBV11-1 to TRBJ2-7; 9 nucleotides align to TRBD1. The V segment lost 5 bases and the J segment 3 bases; nucleotides outside the gene matches: 5. Germline loops: CDR1 SGHAT, CDR2 FQDESV (reference sequence). The CDR3 is made up of 14 amino acids. The CDR3 is CASSPGQGGYEQYF. In DNA form, the CDR3 reads TGTGCCAGCAGCCCGGGACAGGGTGGCTACGAGCAGTACTTC.

The J gene is TRBJ2-7, the V gene TRBV6-2 or TRBV6-3, with 7 bases aligning to TRBD1. The CDR3 length is 17 residues. V dropped 2 bases and J dropped 3; count of bases not matched to a gene: 13. Germline CDR1 reads MNHEY; CDR2 reads SVGEGT. The DNA for the CDR3 is TGTGCCAGCAGTTACCCACAGGGGTCTGTTCTCCTCTACGAGCAGTACTTC. Encoded protein: CASSYPQGSVLLYEQYF.

The CDR3 sequence: CASSLGTGGTDTQYF. The CDR3 DNA is TGCGCCAGCAGCTTGGGGACAGGTGGCACAGATACGCAGTATTTT. The V gene is TRBV5-1, the J gene TRBJ2-3; 7 bases agree with TRBD1. This CDR3 is built from 15 residues. V gave up 0 bases and J gave up 1 base; unmatched junction bases: 2. The germline gives CDR1 SGHRS, CDR2 YFSETQ. Filled out from reference TRBV5-1 and TRBJ2-3, the complete variable domain reads KAGVTQTPRYLIKTRGQQVTLSCSPISGHRSVSWYQQTPGQGLQFLFEYFSETQRNKGNFPGRFSGRQFSNSRSEMNVSTLELGDSALYLCASSLGTGGTDTQYFGPGTRLTVL.

The chain couples TRBV28 to TRBJ1-6, with 10 bases fitting TRBD1. The V gene's germline CDR1 is MDHEN and CDR2 SYDVKM. The CDR3 is 15 residues long. J lost 7 bases, V lost 4 bases, and 4 bases had no gene match. The CDR3: CASSSSGQGNSPLHF. CDR3 nucleotides: TGTGCCAGCAGTTCGTCGGGACAGGGGAATTCACCCCTCCACTTT.

The sample holds many counts of this clone. The J gene is TRBJ2-7, the V gene TRBV25-1; no definite D call. Germline-derived CDR1 and CDR2 are MGHDK and SYGVNS. The CDR3 contains 13 residues. V dropped 5 bases and J dropped 5 bases, with 13 bases sitting between them. CDR3 region: CASSLAPRDEQYF. The DNA of the CDR3 is TGTGCCAGCAGTCTTGCCCCGCGAGACGAGCAGTACTTC.

V usage is TRBV2 and J usage is TRBJ2-5; D might be TRBD2 (5 bases). V lost 0 bases, J lost 5 bases, and 13 bases lay in between. The CDR3 is 15 amino acids. CDR1 and CDR2 from the germline V gene are SNHLY and FYNNEI. CDR3 sequence: CASSEARATGETQYF. CDR3 bases: TGTGCCAGCAGTGAAGCGCGGGCCACCGGTGAGACCCAGTACTTC.

The gene calls are TRBV5-6 and TRBJ2-7; 7 nucleotides match TRBD2. With 5 bases clipped from V and 2 bases from J, the junction kept 4 bases outside the gene matches. Germline loops: CDR1 SGHDT, CDR2 YYEEEE. The CDR3 loop spans 13 amino acids. For the CDR3, the DNA is TGTGCCAGCAGTTCCGGGACTACCTACGAGCAGTACTTC. Translating it yields CASSSGTTYEQYF.

This clone was seen just once. The genes are TRBV5-4 and TRBJ2-7, with 8 bases identical to TRBD2. This CDR3 spans 15 amino acids. Germline lookup yields CDR1 SGHNT and CDR2 YYREEE (reference sequence). V lost 2 bases, J lost 1 base, and 5 bases stayed unmatched. CDR3 nucleotides: TGTGCCAGCAGCTTTGGAGCGGGGGTATCCTACGAGCAGTACTTC. Protein product: CASSFGAGVSYEQYF.

The chain links TRBV5-4 to TRBJ2-3, with D perhaps matching TRBD2 (5 bases). The CDR3 covers 15 residues. Germline CDR1 reads SGHNT; CDR2 reads YYREEE (reference sequence). V lost 6 bases to trimming and J lost 1 base, with 15 bases between them. CDR3 sequence reads: CASTPGEVGTDTQYF. As DNA, the CDR3 is TGTGCCAGCACTCCCGGGGAAGTGGGCACAGATACGCAGTATTTT.

The CDR3 bases are TGTGCCAGCAGCTTAGACTTGGGCGGGGGGTATTACGAGCAGTACTTC. It specifies CASSLDLGGGYYEQYF. The V gene is TRBV7-2, the J gene TRBJ2-7; 8 nucleotides line up with TRBD2. Germline loops: CDR1 SGHTA, CDR2 FQGNSA. This CDR3 has 16 residues. V lost 1 base, J lost 4 bases, and 9 bases stayed unmatched.

The gene calls are TRBV3-1 (or the pseudogene TRBV3-2) and TRBJ2-7; D might be TRBD1 (6 bases). V lost 4 bases and J 5 bases, leaving 15 bases between the germline ends. The CDR3 has 14 amino acids. The V gene's germline CDR1 is LGHDT and CDR2 YNNKEL (reference sequence). The CDR3 reads CASSPGVGPHEQYF. As DNA, the CDR3 is TGTGCCAGCAGCCCAGGGGTTGGCCCACACGAGCAGTACTTC.

V gene TRBV19 combines with J gene TRBJ2-1; 9 bases map to TRBD1. The CDR3 has 14 amino acids. Germline trimming cut 5 bases from V and 6 bases from J; bases unmatched to any gene: 5. CDR1 is LNHDA, CDR2 SQIVND, per germline (reference sequence). DNA for the CDR3: TGTGCCAGTAGTCCGGGACAGGGTAGCAATGAGCAGTTCTTC. This translates into CASSPGQGSNEQFF.

The CDR3 protein is CASSQVHSNQPQHF. The CDR3 bases are TGTGCCAGCAGCCAAGTTCATAGCAATCAGCCCCAGCATTTT. This chain connects TRBV4-2 to TRBJ1-5; D unclear. Germline-derived CDR1 and CDR2 are LGHNA and YNFKEQ. Trimming stripped 1 base from V and 0 bases from J, with 4 bases between. This CDR3 has 14 amino acids.

The V and J genes are TRBV19 and TRBJ1-4; perhaps TRBD1 as D (6 bases). Germline V CDR1 and CDR2: LNHDA, SQIVND (reference sequence). CDR3 size: 15 residues. V lost 5 bases to trimming and J lost 4 bases, with 14 bases between them. The CDR3, as DNA: TGTGCCAGTAGTGTAAGGACAGTTCTTAATGAAAAACTGTTTTTT. Amino acids: CASSVRTVLNEKLFF.

The chain employs TRBV10-3 and TRBJ1-2; 10 positions agree with TRBD1. This CDR3 is built from 13 residues. The germline V gene encodes CDR1 ENHRY and CDR2 SYGVKD. Unmatched junction bases numbered 5, after V lost 9 bases and J lost 4 bases. The CDR3 region is CAMTGGRGYGYTF. CDR3 bases: TGTGCCATGACAGGGGGCAGAGGCTATGGCTACACCTTC.